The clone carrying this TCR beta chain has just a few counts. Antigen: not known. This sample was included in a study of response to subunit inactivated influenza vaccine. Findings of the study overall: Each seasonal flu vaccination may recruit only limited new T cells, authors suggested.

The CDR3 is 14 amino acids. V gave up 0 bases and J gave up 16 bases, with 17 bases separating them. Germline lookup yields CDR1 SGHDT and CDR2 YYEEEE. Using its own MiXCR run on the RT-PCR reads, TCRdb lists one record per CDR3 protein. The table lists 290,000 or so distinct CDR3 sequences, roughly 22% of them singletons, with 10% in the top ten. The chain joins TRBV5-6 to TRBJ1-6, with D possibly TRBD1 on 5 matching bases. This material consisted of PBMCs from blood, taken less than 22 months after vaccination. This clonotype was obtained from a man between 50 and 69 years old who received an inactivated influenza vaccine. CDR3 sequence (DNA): TGTGCCAGCAGCTTGGGGGGCTGGGAGAGACGGCTCCACTTT. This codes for CASSLGGWERRLHF.